This TCR beta chain was captured in a study of shared clonotypes between healthy human individuals (dated by TCRdb to between 2020 and 2021). Study-level background: The cohort comprised a couple of women and three men aged 18 to 49 years. For each donor, three plates each were used for CD4 naive and CD4 memory, two plates were used for CD8 naive, and one plate was used for CD8 memory. Libraries were prepared and TCR repertoires were sequenced by different laboratories using diverse techniques, in order to increase sequencing depth and limit assay-specific biases. Leukapheresis yielded between about 0.94 and 8.9 billion PBMCs per donor. The study deeply sequenced blood TCR repertoires of about 5 healthy adults to estimate repertoire size and the extent of clonotype sharing between individuals.

Here is what the overall study found, with its caveats: Sampling was restricted to blood, and TCR repertoires in tissue are likely to differ from TCR repertoires in blood. Estimated clonotype richness was generally larger for naive than for memory subsets. Across a few donors, around 5% of naive CD4, roughly 3.5% of naive CD8, approximately 2.5% of memory CD4, and 0.4% to 0.45% of memory CD8 clonotypes were shared. Higher generation probabilities were observed for clonotypes shared by all four sorted-subset donors than for non-shared clonotypes. Pairwise subsampling led to the expectation that sequencing depth would affect the degree of clonotype sharing among donors. The small number of donors limited the genetic and exposure-history diversity represented. Rarefaction of sorted-subset datasets indicated incomplete sequencing despite the large sequencing depth.

This clone showed up just a few times. Its antigen is not yet known. Per-nucleotide qualities are absent, and no much larger clonotype sits a single base away. Healthy HIV-negative adults with no recently reported acute infections or vaccinations were included as donors. Every donor was a Caucasian adult living in Nashville, Tennessee, USA. CD4+ T cells were enriched by magnetic negative selection, after which naive cells were positively selected on CD45RA and the negative fraction was taken as the memory subset. After blood collection by leukapheresis, PBMCs were isolated using Ficoll-Histopaque density gradient centrifugation and then cryopreserved in the vapor phase of liquid nitrogen. Analytical flow cytometry was used to check the purity and quantity of each magnetically sorted T cell population. Genomic DNA was isolated from every sorted fraction and measured by UV absorbance on a Nanodrop 2000c.

CDR1 is given as SGHDN and CDR2 as FVKESK, both from the germline V gene. The CDR3 sequence holds 14 residues, the cysteine and phenylalanine included. Left in the record is the CDR3 DNA by itself, 42 bases read in frame from the first base. Trimming takes 0 bases from V and 3 bases from J, and the germline ends sit 8 bases apart. Using the deep immunoSEQ assay, multiplex PCR amplified TCR CDR3 regions from genomic DNA. Genomic DNA extracted from each cell subset was distributed evenly over all wells of several immunoSEQ 96-well plates, and each plate served as one replicate. For sorted subsets, approximately 190 ng genomic DNA, equal to approximately 30,000 T cell genomes, was loaded into each replicate PCR. The purified libraries were quantified using a Qubit 3.0 fluorometer, sized with a Bioanalyzer 2100, and then quantified again using the KAPA Library Quantification kit. Every immunoSEQ 96-well plate was sequenced on a separate single-read 150-cycle Illumina NextSeq 550 flow cell. Per the source publication's procedure: Because only junctional sequences without quality scores were contained in the immunoSEQ output, filtering matching that applied to full-length reads could not be performed. To assign V/J genes and CDR3, sequences were annotated against IMGT germline references using PyIR, a Python wrapper for IgBLAST v1.9. Reads were filtered out if the reads had weak V/J assignments (E-value above 1e-6), no CDR3, stop codons, out-of-frame junctions, or ambiguous translated residues. V3J clonotypes were defined as sequences sharing the same inferred V gene, J gene, and CDR3 amino acid sequence. Percentage overlap between repertoires was computed as shared unique clonotypes divided by the size of the smaller repertoire. Richness of each repertoire was evaluated using RTK rarefaction, the Chao1 estimator, and Recon v2.1 estimates of unobserved clonotypes. For all TCRbeta clonotypes obtained by the gDNA method from four donors, generation probabilities were computed with OLGA. This immuneACCESS table, as held by TCRdb, lists in-frame sequences with V and J called but not all clones. Of the missing ones, under half trace to an unresolved V gene in checked studies; the others have no known cause. V and J calls and clone size are as listed in that table; D and trimming were resolved from the DNA. Here the sample has about 1.5 million clones; roughly 96% occur a single time. Jointly, the top ten make up roughly 1.2% of the sample.

The material sequenced was naive CD4+ T cells sorted from blood. According to the study, the label for this sample's cell subset or site signals: CD45RA+ positively selected. This TCR derives from a young man in good health. This receptor chain uses TRBV14 and TRBJ1-1; TRBD1 is a weak D gene call, 5 bases matching. The DNA is as follows: TGTGCCAGCAGCCAAGACGGGGCGGACACTGAAGCTTTCTTT. The encoded protein is CASSQDGADTEAFF.